This entry features one T cell receptor (beta chain) sequence. Its antigen is as yet unknown. The table came from immunoSEQ multiplex PCR; TCRdb's copy has only in-frame clones and leaves some out. The sample contains some 120,000 clones, about nine tenths of which appear only once. This record belongs to a study of T cell responses to AZD1222 COVID-19 vaccine. General study points: Vaccine-associated CD4 TCRs ranged over spike, dominating at 160-218 and 743-854.

The CDR3 has 17 residues. V gave up 7 bases and J gave up 2 bases, with 23 bases separating them. Per germline, CDR1 SNHLY and CDR2 FYNNEI. The sequences come from peripheral blood, collected on day 0 of MenACWY control vaccination. This clonotype originated in an adult in good health. The chain recombines TRBV2 with TRBJ2-5, with D tentatively TRBD2 (6 bases). CDR3 sequence reads: CASIFISSRRDQETQYF. The DNA of the CDR3 is TGTGCCAGCATCTTTATATCGTCCCGGAGGGATCAAGAGACCCAGTACTTC.